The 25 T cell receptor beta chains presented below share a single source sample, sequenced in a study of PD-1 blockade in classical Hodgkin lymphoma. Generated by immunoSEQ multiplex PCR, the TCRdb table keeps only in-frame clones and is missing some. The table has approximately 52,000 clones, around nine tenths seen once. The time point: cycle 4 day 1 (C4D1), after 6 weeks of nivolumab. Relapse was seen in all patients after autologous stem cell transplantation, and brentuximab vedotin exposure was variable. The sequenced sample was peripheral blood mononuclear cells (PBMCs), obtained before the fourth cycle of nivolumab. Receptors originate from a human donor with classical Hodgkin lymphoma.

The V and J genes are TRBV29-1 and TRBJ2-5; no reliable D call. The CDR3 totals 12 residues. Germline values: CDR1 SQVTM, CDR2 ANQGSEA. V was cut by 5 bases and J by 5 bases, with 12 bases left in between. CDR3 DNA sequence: TGCAGCGTTAGTAAGTCCGGGGAGACCCAGTACTTC. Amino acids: CSVSKSGETQYF.

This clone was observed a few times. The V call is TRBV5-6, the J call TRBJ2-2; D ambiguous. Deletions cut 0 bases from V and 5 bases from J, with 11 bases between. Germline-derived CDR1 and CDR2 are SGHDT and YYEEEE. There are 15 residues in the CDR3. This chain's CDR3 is CASSLGSLLTGELFF. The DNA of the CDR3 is TGTGCCAGCAGCTTGGGCAGCCTCCTGACCGGGGAGCTGTTTTTT. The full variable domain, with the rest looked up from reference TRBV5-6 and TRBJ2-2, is DAGVTQSPTHLIKTRGQQVTLRCSPKSGHDTVSWYQQALGQGPQFIFQYYEEEERQRGNFPDRFSGHQFPNYSSELNVNALLLGDSALYLCASSLGSLLTGELFFGEGSRLTVL.

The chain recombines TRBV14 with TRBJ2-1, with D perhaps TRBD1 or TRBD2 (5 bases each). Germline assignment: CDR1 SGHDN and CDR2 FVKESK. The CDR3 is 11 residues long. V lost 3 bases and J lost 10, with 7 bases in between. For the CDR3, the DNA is TGTGCCAGCAGCCATGAGGGGGAGCAGTTCTTC. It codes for CASSHEGEQFF.

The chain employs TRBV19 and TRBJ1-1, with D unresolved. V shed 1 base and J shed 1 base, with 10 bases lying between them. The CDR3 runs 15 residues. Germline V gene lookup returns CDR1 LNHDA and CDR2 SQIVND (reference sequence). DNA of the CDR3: TGTGCCAGTAGTATAGGTGGCACGGGGAACACTGAAGCTTTCTTT. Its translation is CASSIGGTGNTEAFF.

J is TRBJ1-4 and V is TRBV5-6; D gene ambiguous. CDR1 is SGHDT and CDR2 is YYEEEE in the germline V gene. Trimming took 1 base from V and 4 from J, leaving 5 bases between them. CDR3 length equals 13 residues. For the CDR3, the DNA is TGTGCCAGCAGCTTGACAGTTAATGAAAAACTGTTTTTT. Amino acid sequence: CASSLTVNEKLFF. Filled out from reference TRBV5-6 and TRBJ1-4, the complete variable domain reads DAGVTQSPTHLIKTRGQQVTLRCSPKSGHDTVSWYQQALGQGPQFIFQYYEEEERQRGNFPDRFSGHQFPNYSSELNVNALLLGDSALYLCASSLTVNEKLFFGSGTQLSVL.

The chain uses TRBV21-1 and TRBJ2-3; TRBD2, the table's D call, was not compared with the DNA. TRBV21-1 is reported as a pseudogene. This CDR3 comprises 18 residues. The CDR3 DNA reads TGTGCCAGCAGCAAAGTTAGACTAGCGGGAGGGTCGACAGATACGCAGTATTTT. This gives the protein CASSKVRLAGGSTDTQYF.

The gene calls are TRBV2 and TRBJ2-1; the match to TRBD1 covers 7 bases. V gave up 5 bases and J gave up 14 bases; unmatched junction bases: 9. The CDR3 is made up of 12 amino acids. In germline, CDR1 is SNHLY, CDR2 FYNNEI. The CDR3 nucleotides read TGTGCCAGCAGTATCGACAGGGTAGATAAGTTCTTC. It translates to CASSIDRVDKFF.

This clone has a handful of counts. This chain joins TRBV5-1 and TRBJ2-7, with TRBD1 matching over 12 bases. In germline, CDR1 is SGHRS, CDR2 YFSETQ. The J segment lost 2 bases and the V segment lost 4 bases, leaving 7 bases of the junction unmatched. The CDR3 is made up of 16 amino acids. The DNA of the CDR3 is TGCGCCAGCAGCGCGGGACAGGGGGCAATCACCTACGAGCAGTACTTC. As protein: CASSAGQGAITYEQYF.

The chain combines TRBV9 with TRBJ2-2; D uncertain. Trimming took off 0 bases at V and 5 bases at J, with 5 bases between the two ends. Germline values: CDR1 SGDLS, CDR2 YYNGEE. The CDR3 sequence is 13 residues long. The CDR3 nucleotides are TGTGCCAGCAGCGTAGCTAGTACCGGGGAGCTGTTTTTT. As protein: CASSVASTGELFF.

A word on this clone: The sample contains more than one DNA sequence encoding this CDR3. The CDR3 region is CASSIGGSRETQYF. For the CDR3, the DNA is TGTGCCAGTAGTATAGGGGGTAGCAGAGAGACCCAGTACTTC. The chain joins TRBV19 to TRBJ2-5; D uncertain. The CDR3 spans 14 residues. With 1 base removed from V and 4 bases from J, the gap between germline ends came to 10 bases. Germline values: CDR1 LNHDA, CDR2 SQIVND (reference sequence).

CDR3 DNA sequence: TGTGCCAGCAGCCTAACGACTAGCGGGAGCTACGAGCAGTACTTC. Its protein is CASSLTTSGSYEQYF. The chain carries TRBV27 and TRBJ2-7; 12 bases match TRBD2. This CDR3 region has 15 residues. Germline V gene data show CDR1 as MNHEY and CDR2 as SMNVEV (reference sequence). The trim removed 6 bases at V and 3 bases at J, leaving 6 bases unmatched.

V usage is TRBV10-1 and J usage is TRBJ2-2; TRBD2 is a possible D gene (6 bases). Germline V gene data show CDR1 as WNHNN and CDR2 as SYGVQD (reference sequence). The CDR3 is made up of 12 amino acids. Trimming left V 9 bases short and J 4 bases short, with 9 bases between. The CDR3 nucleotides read TGCGCCAGATTCGGGGGCACCGGGGAGCTGTTTTTT. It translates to CARFGGTGELFF.

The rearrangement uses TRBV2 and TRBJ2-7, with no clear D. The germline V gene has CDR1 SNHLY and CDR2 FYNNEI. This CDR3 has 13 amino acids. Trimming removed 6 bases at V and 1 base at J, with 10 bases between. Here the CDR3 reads CASRAGLSYEQYF. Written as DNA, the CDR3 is TGTGCCAGCAGGGCCGGGCTATCCTACGAGCAGTACTTC.

DNA of the CDR3: TGTGCCAGCAGTTTAAGGCAGGTCGAAGGGGGTGAGCAGTTCTTC. The encoded protein is CASSLRQVEGGEQFF. The V call is TRBV27, the J call TRBJ2-1, with D possibly matching TRBD1 (6 bases). Trimming removed 2 bases at V and 9 bases at J, with 17 bases between. This CDR3 is built from 15 residues. Germline V gene data show CDR1 as MNHEY and CDR2 as SMNVEV (reference sequence).

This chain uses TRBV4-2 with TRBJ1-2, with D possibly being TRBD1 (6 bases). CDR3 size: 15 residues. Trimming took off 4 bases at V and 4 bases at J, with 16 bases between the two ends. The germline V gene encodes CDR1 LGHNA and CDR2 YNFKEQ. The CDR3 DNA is TGTGCCAGCAGCCCGCAAGGACAGCTTTTCTATGGCTACACCTTC. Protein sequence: CASSPQGQLFYGYTF.

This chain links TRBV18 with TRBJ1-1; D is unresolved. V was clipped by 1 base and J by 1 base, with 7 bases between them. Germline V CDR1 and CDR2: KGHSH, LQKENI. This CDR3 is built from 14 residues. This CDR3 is CASSPLSANTEAFF. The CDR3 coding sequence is TGTGCCAGCTCACCACTGTCTGCGAACACTGAAGCTTTCTTT.

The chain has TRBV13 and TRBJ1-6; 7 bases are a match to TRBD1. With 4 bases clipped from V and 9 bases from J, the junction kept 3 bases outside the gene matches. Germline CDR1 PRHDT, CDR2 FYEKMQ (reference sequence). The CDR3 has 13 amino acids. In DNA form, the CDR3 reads TGTGCCAGCAGCTCATACAGGGGTTCACCCCTCCACTTT. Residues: CASSSYRGSPLHF.

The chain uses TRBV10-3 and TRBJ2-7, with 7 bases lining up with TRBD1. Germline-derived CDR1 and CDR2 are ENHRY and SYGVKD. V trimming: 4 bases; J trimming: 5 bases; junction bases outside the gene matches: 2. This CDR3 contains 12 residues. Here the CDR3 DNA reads TGTGCCATCAGTGGGCAGGGGGACGAGCAGTACTTC. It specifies CAISGQGDEQYF.

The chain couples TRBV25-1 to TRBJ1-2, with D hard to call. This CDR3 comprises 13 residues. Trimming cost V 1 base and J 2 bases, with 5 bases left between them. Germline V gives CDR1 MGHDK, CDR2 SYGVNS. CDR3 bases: TGTGCCAGCAGTGAATCGGGGAACTATGGCTACACCTTC. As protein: CASSESGNYGYTF.

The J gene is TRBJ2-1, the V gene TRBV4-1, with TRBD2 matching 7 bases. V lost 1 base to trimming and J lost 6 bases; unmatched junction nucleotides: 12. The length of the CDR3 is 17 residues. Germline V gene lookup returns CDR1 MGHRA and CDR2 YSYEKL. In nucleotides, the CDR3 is TGCGCCAGCAGCCAAGTGCCTAGCGGATGGGGGATCAATGAGCAGTTCTTC. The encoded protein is CASSQVPSGWGINEQFF.

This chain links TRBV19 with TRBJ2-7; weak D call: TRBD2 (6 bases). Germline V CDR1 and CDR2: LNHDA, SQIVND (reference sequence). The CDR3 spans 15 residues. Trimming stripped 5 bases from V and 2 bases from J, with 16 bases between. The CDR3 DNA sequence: TGTGCCAGTAGTCCCGGGCTAGCGTCCCCCTACGAGCAGTACTTC. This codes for CASSPGLASPYEQYF.

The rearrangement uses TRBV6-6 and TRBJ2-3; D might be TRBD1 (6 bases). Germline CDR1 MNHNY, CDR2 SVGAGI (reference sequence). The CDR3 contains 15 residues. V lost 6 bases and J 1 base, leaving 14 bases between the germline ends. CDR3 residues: CASRGAVARTDTQYF. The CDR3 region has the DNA TGTGCCAGCAGGGGGGCCGTGGCCCGCACAGATACGCAGTATTTT.

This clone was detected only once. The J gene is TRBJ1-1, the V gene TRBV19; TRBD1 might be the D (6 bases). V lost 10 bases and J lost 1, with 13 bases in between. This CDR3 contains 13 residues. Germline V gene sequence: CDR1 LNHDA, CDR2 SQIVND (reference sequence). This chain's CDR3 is CATSDRPNTEAFF. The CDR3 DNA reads TGTGCCACCTCAGACAGGCCGAACACTGAAGCTTTCTTT.

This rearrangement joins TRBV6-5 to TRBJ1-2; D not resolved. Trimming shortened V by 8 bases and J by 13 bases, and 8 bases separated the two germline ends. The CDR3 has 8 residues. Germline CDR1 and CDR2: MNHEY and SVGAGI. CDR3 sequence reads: CASSGSTF. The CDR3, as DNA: TGTGCCAGCTCCGGCAGCACCTTC.

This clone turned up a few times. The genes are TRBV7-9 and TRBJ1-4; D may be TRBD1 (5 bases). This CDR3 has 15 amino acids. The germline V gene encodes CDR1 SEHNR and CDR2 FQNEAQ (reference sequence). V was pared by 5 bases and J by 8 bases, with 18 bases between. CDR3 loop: CASSPAGIEGEKLFF. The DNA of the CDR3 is TGTGCCAGCAGCCCGGCGGGAATCGAGGGGGAAAAACTGTTTTTT.